What follows are 32 T cell receptor beta chains derived from one specimen sequenced in a study of CD8+ T cells in alopecia areata. Treatment here: oral pan-JAK inhibitor, 5-10 mg twice daily. Sequencing relied on a cDNA template that was reverse transcribed from extracted RNA. The data were produced by immunoSEQ multiplex PCR, yet TCRdb's version contains in-frame clones alone and is incomplete. Of roughly 180,000 clones in the sample, approximately 49% are singletons; the top ten hold around a tenth. Source: CD8+ T cells sorted from blood, taken at week 52, from a patient treated with tofacitinib. These receptors originate from a human donor with alopecia areata.

V is TRBV29-1 and J is TRBJ2-3, with D perhaps matching TRBD2 (5 bases). CDR3 size: 16 residues. Germline CDR1 is SQVTM and CDR2 is ANQGSEA. V lost 0 bases to trimming and J lost 2 bases, with 15 bases between them. This chain's CDR3 is CSVEDRDTSTTDTQYF. The CDR3 DNA reads as TGCAGCGTTGAAGATCGGGATACCTCGACCACAGATACGCAGTATTTT.

This clone turned up a few times. CDR3 region: CASSLVGRQYF. In DNA form, the CDR3 reads TGTGCCAGCAGCTTAGTAGGACGGCAGTATTTT. The chain joins TRBV7-9 to TRBJ2-3; D gene unclear. Trimming stripped 1 base from V and 11 bases from J, with 7 bases between. CDR1 and CDR2 (germline): SEHNR, FQNEAQ (reference sequence). The CDR3 loop spans 11 amino acids.

This clone was observed a few times. The chain joins TRBV2 to TRBJ2-2, with 9 bases fitting TRBD1. The length of the CDR3 is 14 residues. J was trimmed by 4 bases and V by 7 bases; bases with no gene match: 4. The germline gives CDR1 SNHLY, CDR2 FYNNEI. For the CDR3, the DNA is TGTGCCAGCAAAGGGACAGGGCCCACCGGGGAGCTGTTTTTT. This translates into CASKGTGPTGELFF.

The chain uses TRBV4-2 and TRBJ1-1; TRBD1 might be the D (5 bases). The V end lost 3 bases, the J end lost 3 bases, and 17 bases lay between the germline ends. The CDR3 is 16 residues long. The germline V gene has CDR1 LGHNA and CDR2 YNFKEQ. This chain's CDR3 is CASSQGPAAEDTEAFF. CDR3 coding DNA: TGTGCCAGCAGCCAGGGGCCGGCGGCTGAGGACACTGAAGCTTTCTTT.

This chain uses TRBV6-5 with TRBJ1-5, with D perhaps TRBD1 (6 bases). The germline CDR1 and CDR2 sequences are MNHEY and SVGAGI. The CDR3 extends over 14 amino acids. V was pared by 6 bases and J by 3 bases, with 12 bases between. The CDR3 DNA reads as TGTGCCAGCAGGCTAGGGGGGCCCAATCAGCCCCAGCATTTT. It encodes CASRLGGPNQPQHF.

This clone was seen only a few times. The chain employs TRBV12-5 and TRBJ2-7; D is perhaps TRBD1 (5 bases). Trimming shortened V by 6 bases and J by 3 bases, and 12 bases separated the two germline ends. This CDR3 has 13 residues. From germline, CDR1 is LGHNT and CDR2 FRNRAP. The CDR3 region is CASGYDRFYEQYF. The CDR3 DNA is TGTGCTAGTGGCTATGACAGATTCTACGAGCAGTACTTC.

This clone was counted only a few times. The rearrangement links TRBV5-1 to TRBJ2-7, with TRBD1 as a possible D gene (6 bases). From germline, CDR1 is SGHRS and CDR2 YFSETQ. The CDR3 is 13 amino acids. Trimming took off 5 bases at V and 2 bases at J, with 11 bases between the two ends. The CDR3 loop is CASSGGPTYEQYF. Written as DNA, the CDR3 is TGCGCCAGCAGTGGGGGCCCGACCTACGAGCAGTACTTC.

The chain uses TRBV13 and TRBJ2-5; D is unclear. The J call could be wrong; TRBJ2-7 is a better fit for the DNA end. The CDR3 contains 12 residues. CDR1 PRHDT and CDR2 FYEKMQ come from the germline V gene (reference sequence). CDR3 sequence: CASSSSPNEQYF. The DNA for the CDR3 is TGTGCCAGCAGCTCTTCCCCCAACGAGCAGTACTTC.

The rearrangement links TRBV6-5 to TRBJ2-7, with D maybe TRBD2 (6 bases). Germline loops: CDR1 MNHEY, CDR2 SVGAGI. The V end was cut by 5 bases, the J end by 0 bases, with 11 bases between. This CDR3 is 14 amino acids long. For the CDR3, the DNA is TGTGCCAGCAGTCCCCGCGGGGCCTCCTACGAGCAGTACTTC. Protein product: CASSPRGASYEQYF.

The chain is built from TRBV29-1 and TRBJ2-5; D call uncertain. The V end lost 2 bases, the J end lost 2 bases, and 0 bases lay between the germline ends. This CDR3 contains 10 residues. Germline assignment: CDR1 SQVTM and CDR2 ANQGSEA. DNA for the CDR3: TGCAGCGTTGAACAAGAGACCCAGTACTTC. Its translation: CSVEQETQYF.

This chain uses TRBV11-1 with TRBJ2-5; D uncertain. Germline-derived CDR1 and CDR2 are SGHAT and FQDESV (reference sequence). The CDR3 spans 14 residues. With 4 bases removed from V and 3 bases from J, the gap between germline ends came to 12 bases. In DNA form, the CDR3 reads TGTGCCAGCAGCTCGGCCAAGTGGAAAGAGACCCAGTACTTC. The encoded protein is CASSSAKWKETQYF. The variable domain in full, with the rest retrieved from reference TRBV11-1 and TRBJ2-5, is EAEVAQSPRYKITEKSQAVAFWCDPISGHATLYWYRQILGQGPELLVQFQDESVVDDSQLPKDRFSAERLKGVDSTLKIQPAELGDSAMYLCASSSAKWKETQYFGPGTRLLVL.

Only one count was recorded for this clone. The J gene is TRBJ2-7, the V gene TRBV5-1; 8 bases map to TRBD1. In germline, CDR1 is SGHRS, CDR2 YFSETQ. The V segment lost 4 bases and the J segment 3 bases; nucleotides outside the gene matches: 3. The CDR3 runs 13 residues. The CDR3 reads CASSKGQDYEQYF. CDR3 sequence (DNA): TGCGCCAGCAGCAAGGGACAGGACTACGAGCAGTACTTC.

The rearrangement links TRBV7-9 to TRBJ1-1; D is uncertain. The CDR3 extends over 15 amino acids. Germline V gives CDR1 SEHNR, CDR2 FQNEAQ (reference sequence). V shed 1 base and J shed 1 base, with 10 bases lying between them. The CDR3 sequence is CASSLVPPGNTEAFF. In DNA form, the CDR3 reads TGTGCCAGCAGCTTAGTCCCGCCGGGGAACACTGAAGCTTTCTTT. Supplemented by reference TRBV7-9 and TRBJ1-1, the full variable domain reads DTGVSQNPRHKITKRGQNVTFRCDPISEHNRLYWYRQTLGQGPEFLTYFQNEAQLEKSRLLSDRFSAERPKGSFSTLEIQRTEQGDSAMYLCASSLVPPGNTEAFFGQGTRLTVV.

The chain has TRBV27 and TRBJ2-7; 7 bases are shared with TRBD1. CDR1 is MNHEY and CDR2 is SMNVEV in the germline V gene (reference sequence). The CDR3 spans 14 residues. Trimming took 6 bases from V and 0 from J; bases not matched to a gene: 5. The CDR3 here is CASRPQGPSYEQYF. CDR3 DNA sequence: TGTGCCAGCAGGCCACAGGGGCCCTCCTACGAGCAGTACTTC.

This chain links TRBV30 with TRBJ2-7; the match to TRBD1 covers 9 bases. Losses at the gene ends were 2 bases for V and 6 bases for J; bases not matched to a gene: 2. Germline V gene data show CDR1 as GTSNPN and CDR2 as SVGIG (reference sequence). The length of the CDR3 is 12 residues. The CDR3 nucleotides read TGTGCCTGGAGTTTGGACAGGGGCGAGCAGTACTTC. This encodes CAWSLDRGEQYF.

This sequence joins TRBV4-1 and TRBJ1-2; the D is unclear. The V and J ends lost 1 base and 4 bases respectively, with 7 bases between them. Germline CDR1 is MGHRA and CDR2 is YSYEKL. The CDR3 is 13 residues long. The CDR3 nucleotides are TGCGCCAGCAGCCAAGGGAATCTCTATGGCTACACCTTC. Protein: CASSQGNLYGYTF.

This clone was seen ten or more times. The CDR3: CASPGLAGASSYNEQFF. For the CDR3, the DNA is TGTGCCAGCCCGGGGCTAGCGGGGGCCAGCTCCTACAATGAGCAGTTCTTC. This chain links TRBV2 with TRBJ2-1; 10 positions match TRBD2. V trimming: 8 bases; J trimming: 0 bases; junction bases outside the gene matches: 10. The germline gives CDR1 SNHLY, CDR2 FYNNEI. The CDR3 length is 17 residues.

The chain joins TRBV5-1 to TRBJ2-1, with a tentative D call TRBD2 (7 bases). The germline gives CDR1 SGHRS, CDR2 YFSETQ. This CDR3 spans 17 amino acids. V was trimmed by 2 bases and J by 0 bases, leaving 15 bases between them. CDR3 sequence (DNA): TGCGCCAGCAGCTTAAATCGGCGGGGGCCCTCCTACAATGAGCAGTTCTTC. Encoded protein: CASSLNRRGPSYNEQFF.

This clone was detected a few times. The rearrangement uses TRBV30 and TRBJ2-1, with unresolved D. CDR1 and CDR2 from the germline V gene are GTSNPN and SVGIG (reference sequence). The CDR3 contains 12 residues. The germline V and J ends were trimmed by 1 base and 8 bases, with 9 bases remaining between them. The CDR3 nucleotides are TGTGCCTGGAGTGCTCAGGTCGATGAGCAGTTCTTC. This translates into CAWSAQVDEQFF.

This clone turned up a few times. The chain couples TRBV27 to TRBJ1-2, with 10 bases aligning to TRBD1. Trimming took 3 bases from V and 6 from J; bases not matched to a gene: 4. Germline CDR1 reads MNHEY; CDR2 reads SMNVEV (reference sequence). The CDR3 has 14 amino acids. In DNA form, the CDR3 reads TGTGCCAGCAGTTTGGGACAGGGGTATGATGGCTACACCTTC. Amino acids: CASSLGQGYDGYTF.

CDR3 nucleotide sequence: TGTGCCAGCAGCAAACAAGGGCCGGACAGCAACTTGGCCAAAAACATTCAGTACTTC. Protein: CASSKQGPDSNLAKNIQYF. The chain combines TRBV21-1 with TRBJ2-4; the table gives TRBD1 as D, unverified against the DNA. TRBV21-1 is designated a pseudogene. The CDR3 loop spans 19 amino acids.

The V call is TRBV20-1, the J call TRBJ2-4; D gene ambiguous. Between the trimmed V and J ends, which lost 6 bases and 5 bases, there was a span of 8 bases. Germline CDR1 and CDR2: DFQATT and SNEGSKA (reference sequence). The CDR3 totals 11 residues. CDR3 sequence: CSASRQNIQYF. Written as DNA, the CDR3 is TGCAGTGCGAGTCGACAAAACATTCAGTACTTC.

The rearrangement uses TRBV30 and TRBJ2-7; TRBD1 agrees at 7 bases. Germline CDR1 is GTSNPN and CDR2 is SVGIG (reference sequence). This CDR3 comprises 15 residues. With V trimmed by 3 bases and J by 6 bases, 14 bases remained unmatched. The CDR3 protein is CAWSQSRQGRGEQYF. The CDR3 DNA follows: TGTGCCTGGAGCCAGTCCAGACAGGGCCGGGGCGAGCAGTACTTC.

This chain joins TRBV5-1 and TRBJ1-1; 9 bases are shared with TRBD1. This CDR3 is 15 amino acids long. Looked up from germline, CDR1 is SGHRS and CDR2 is YFSETQ. The V and J ends lost 2 bases and 4 bases, in that order; junction bases with no gene match: 6. This CDR3 is CASSFGTGKGTEAFF. Here the CDR3 DNA reads TGCGCCAGCAGCTTTGGGACAGGGAAGGGCACTGAAGCTTTCTTT.

The V gene is TRBV29-1, the J gene TRBJ1-5; D is ambiguous. This CDR3 has 13 residues. Trimming shortened V by 4 bases and J by 4 bases, and 11 bases separated the two germline ends. CDR1 is SQVTM, CDR2 ANQGSEA, per germline. The CDR3 nucleotides read TGCAGCGTTGGGGTAGCGTGGAATCAGCCCCAGCATTTT. It is translated as CSVGVAWNQPQHF.

This chain links TRBV6-5 with TRBJ2-3, with 9 bases matching TRBD1. CDR3 length: 13 amino acids. Germline lookup yields CDR1 MNHEY and CDR2 SVGAGI. Trimming removed 2 bases from V and 9 bases from J; junction bases left unmatched: 3. In DNA, the CDR3 is TGTGCCAGCAGTTACGGACAGGGGTTAACGCAGTATTTT. It codes for CASSYGQGLTQYF.

The rearrangement joins TRBV7-3 to TRBJ2-3, with D uncertain. With 1 base removed from V and 0 bases from J, the gap between germline ends came to 8 bases. This CDR3 is built from 15 residues. In germline, CDR1 is SGHTA, CDR2 FQGTGA. CDR3 nucleotide sequence: TGTGCCAGCAGCTTAATCGGTCGGAGCACAGATACGCAGTATTTT. Translating gives CASSLIGRSTDTQYF.

This sequence joins TRBV4-3 and TRBJ1-6; 9 bases align to TRBD1. Looked up from germline, CDR1 is LGHNA and CDR2 is YSLEER. V shed 4 bases, J shed 9 bases, and the junction held 4 bases outside the gene matches. CDR3 length: 14 amino acids. Written as DNA, the CDR3 is TGCGCCAGCAGCCTGGGACAGGGTGGTTCACCCCTCCACTTT. Translation gives CASSLGQGGSPLHF.

This rearrangement joins TRBV13 to TRBJ1-2, with a weak D call TRBD1 (6 bases). Germline V gene lookup returns CDR1 PRHDT and CDR2 FYEKMQ (reference sequence). With 8 bases removed from V and 1 base from J, the gap between germline ends came to 8 bases. The CDR3 spans 12 residues. The CDR3 region has the DNA TGTGCCAGCTCGGACAGTAACTATGGCTACACCTTC. Translating gives CASSDSNYGYTF.

About this clone itself: The sample carries other DNA sequences with the same CDR3. The chain carries TRBV7-9 and TRBJ1-2; 7 bases fit TRBD1. J was trimmed by 4 bases and V by 5 bases; bases with no gene match: 4. The CDR3 is 13 amino acids. The germline gives CDR1 SEHNR, CDR2 FQNEAQ (reference sequence). The CDR3 nucleotides read TGTGCCAGCAGCCCGGACAGGAGCTATGGCTACACCTTC. This codes for CASSPDRSYGYTF.

CDR3 bases: TGTGCCAGCAGTTATATCGACATTTTTTATGGCTACACCTTC. This encodes CASSYIDIFYGYTF. The chain has TRBV7-9 and TRBJ1-2; D is unclear. CDR1 is SEHNR, CDR2 FQNEAQ, per germline (reference sequence). Trimming cost V 6 bases and J 5 bases, with 16 bases left between them. This CDR3 spans 14 amino acids. Full variable domain (missing parts from reference TRBV7-9 and TRBJ1-2): DTGVSQNPRHKITKRGQNVTFRCDPISEHNRLYWYRQTLGQGPEFLTYFQNEAQLEKSRLLSDRFSAERPKGSFSTLEIQRTEQGDSAMYLCASSYIDIFYGYTFGSGTRLTVV.

In this sample, this clone turned up a few times. In DNA, the CDR3 is TGTGCCAGCAGTGTTTTTGGGCAGGGGATTTCACCCCTCCACTTT. It codes for CASSVFGQGISPLHF. V gene TRBV25-1 combines with J gene TRBJ1-6; D might be TRBD1 (6 bases). Trimming shortened V by 4 bases and J by 9 bases, and 16 bases separated the two germline ends. Germline V gene lookup returns CDR1 MGHDK and CDR2 SYGVNS. The CDR3 runs to 15 residues.